The sequence of this T cell receptor beta chain was determined in a study of cytomegalovirus exposure and HLA in healthy donors (dated by TCRdb to 2016 to 2017). General notes on the study: An earlier analysis of roughly 630 of the donors reported about 250 Gb of sequence data and roughly 110 million unique TCR beta sequences from approximately 180 million T cells. A later analysis re-examined previously published TCR beta repertoires from roughly 650 donors and added high-resolution HLA genotyping to investigate patterns of TCR occurrence. Every repertoire in the discovery cohort had been generated on one and the same sequencing platform. Among some 400 genotyped donors of the cohort, an average of around 250,000 unique TCR beta nucleotide sequences was sequenced per donor, of which about 18% were non-productive. The number of donors typed differed by locus, with roughly 620-640 for A, B, C, DRB1 and DQB1, around 560 for DQA1, 600 to 610 for DPA1, and 472 for DPB1. A later genetic analysis took genome-wide SNP genotypes for about 55% of the 666 donors and used that subset as a discovery cohort. Both class I and class II loci were covered by HLA typing, at four-digit resolution. The study aimed to test whether cataloging public T cell receptors could reveal signatures of past pathogen exposure. A separate validation cohort of 100 to 150 different subjects was used in addition to the 666-subject first cohort. Rather than using new phenotypic data, the later analysis identified candidate immune exposures from TCR beta sequences and from how often those sequences occurred across donors. Using immunosequencing, the study profiled T cell repertoires from fewer than 850 subjects and related those repertoires to cytomegalovirus serostatus. An earlier analysis of 587 of the donors applied high-throughput TCR beta sequencing to assess whether each TCR beta V gene segment acted as functional or pseudogenic. An early release that covered roughly 600 HLA-typed donors contained approximately 300 gigabases of sequencing data and 85 million to 100 million unique TCR sequences. Of the 300 to 500 genotyped donors, 65% to 90% were placed in the genetic ancestry cluster associated with self-reported Caucasian donors. To predict cytomegalovirus infection status, the study combined high-throughput TCR immunosequencing, statistical association of individual TCRs with disease status, and machine learning. Roughly 5 DR-DQ haplotypes were handled as single units for association and clustering, since linkage in the cohort was strong. Donor age, sex, ethnicity and CMV serostatus were collected together with the repertoire data.

This clone was counted only a few times. Its target antigen remains unknown. No base quality values were provided; no much bigger clone lies one nucleotide off. The paper's findings and limits, for the study overall: A further reported finding was that TCR beta sequences accurately predicted the HLA-A and HLA-B alleles for most subjects in the first cohort. A later genetic analysis reported fewer N-insertions in productive TCRs among donors in an Asian-associated ancestry cluster than the roughly 640-donor mean. Three of the identified cytomegalovirus-associated TCR beta chains were confirmed in vitro to be specific for cytomegalovirus antigens. While some public TCRs were present in many individuals, most TCR sequences turned up only very rarely across donors. A later analysis found that TCR association rates varied across HLA loci, with DRB1 alleles showing the most associated TCRs and HLA-C alleles the fewest. Specific HLA alleles were associated with over 15,000 TCR beta sequences at a false discovery rate of 0.05 in a later analysis. Linkage disequilibrium might explain the correlated functional status among segregating V segments, but an unknown experimental factor could not be excluded. The study gave a list of more than 150 TCR beta chains associated with cytomegalovirus. Only TCR beta chains were sequenced in this cohort, and the absence of alpha or paired-chain data limited detectable features. For the cohort, immune exposure information was limited to CMV serostatus. The presence/absence analyses assumed that sequencing depth was roughly uniform across donors, and that assumption may not be true. Around 16 rarely observed V segments, including chromosome 9 orphons, were excluded from the earlier analysis of approximately 500 of the donors because counts were too low. V-gene and J-gene trimming of TCR beta chains was associated with a missense DCLRE1C variant in a later genetic analysis, and the association was replicated in an independent cohort. A later analysis found that HLA-associated TCR beta chains were more clonally expanded and had lower generation probabilities than equally common non-associated chains. Because HLA typing was unavailable for some donors at each locus, only the typed subset was used in association tests. According to a later analysis, parvovirus B19, influenza, CMV and Epstein-Barr virus appeared linked to several top co-occurrence clusters. Most CMV-associated TCR beta chains appeared to be HLA-restricted in a later analysis, and the HLA associations seemed to be driven largely by CMV exposure. When HLA alleles, especially DR and DQ, strongly co-occurred, attributing TCR associations to individual alleles was difficult. Cytomegalovirus status was reported to be diagnosed by the classifier with high specificity and sensitivity in both the original and validation cohorts. In an earlier analysis of about 600 of the donors, most TCR beta V segments appeared in productive rearrangements about 87% or about 30% of the time, broadly matching IMGT annotations. It was suggested by the authors that the approach could potentially be generalized to other disease states and immunological phenotypes. A group of highly shared sequence variants was considered likely to be a technical artifact of the sequencing pipeline. Because the 87-base-pair reads could not distinguish some IMGT-functional V segments, including TRBV6-2 and TRBV6-3, those segments were excluded.

In total, roughly 670 healthy bone marrow donors made up the cohort. All cohort members were sampled while nominally healthy, although unrecorded immune exposures were likely present. The donor tested CMV seronegative and was one of the 352 seronegative cohort members. A peripheral blood sample was collected from each donor, and TCR beta sequencing was performed on peripheral blood mononuclear cells. The Qiagen DNeasy Blood Extraction Kit was used to extract genomic DNA from the blood cell samples. The method behind the library was the immunoSEQ multiplex PCR assay. For the multiplex PCR, a mixture combining 60 forward primers for TCR Vbeta segments and 13 reverse primers for TCR Jbeta segments was used. The CDR3 region of rearranged TCR beta genes was amplified from genomic DNA with a multiplex PCR assay. The Illumina HiSeq System was used to sequence the amplified TCR beta libraries as 87-base-pair reads. The published analysis was carried out like this. Across the roughly 600 repertoires, a later analysis counted roughly 84 million unique TCR beta chains, some 11 million of which were shared by at least two donors. Raw reads were error-corrected and collapsed into unique sequences by a nearest-neighbor algorithm in which closely related sequences were merged to remove PCR and sequencing errors. To assign V, D and J gene segments, CDR3 sequences were aligned to IMGT reference sequences. For a sequence to be retained, at least a six-nucleotide match to both a V gene segment and a J gene segment was required. A rearrangement was called productive if the CDR3 had no stop codons and remained in frame with V and J, and every other rearrangement was called non-productive. CDR3 was defined according to IMGT convention as the region running from the second conserved V-encoded cysteine to the conserved J-encoded phenylalanine. Sequences without an unambiguous match to a single V gene segment were excluded from the earlier analysis of approximately 560 of the donors. An earlier analysis of 587 of the donors classified V segments as functional when productive rearrangements were above 56.7% and as segregating when the standard deviation between donors was above 5%. To diagnose cytomegalovirus status from the catalog of TCR beta chain sequences, a statistical classification framework was built. V and J gene assignment, in a later analysis, came from comparing TCR nucleotide sequences with IMGT/GENE-DB human TR gene sequences. In a later analysis, CDR3 sequences and most-parsimonious VDJ recombination scenarios were assigned using the TCRdist pipeline. In a later analysis, every TCR beta chain was defined by the combination of its CDR3 amino acid sequence and its V-gene family, and reads without a unique V-gene family were dropped. A later analysis removed roughly 590 highly shared, low-generation-probability nucleotide sequences to deal with suspected cross-contamination and a sequencing artifact. For each public chain, a later analysis derived a clonal expansion index from normalized ranks of inferred template counts within each repertoire. Generation probabilities in a later analysis came from a VDJ recombination model fitted to out-of-frame rearrangements, and those results were checked against IGoR. In a later analysis, TCR-TCR, TCR-HLA and TCR-CMV co-occurrence was scored with hypergeometric tests, and a repertoire-size bias correction was applied to TCR pairs. A later analysis estimated false discovery rates by permuting HLA or CMV assignments 20 times. In a later analysis, co-occurring TCRs were grouped using DBSCAN, and TCRdist sequence similarity was added for clustering within HLA-allele-positive subsets. Repertoires with fewer than 30,000 or more than 120,000 public chains, plus five repertoires with anomalous nucleotide sharing, were excluded from co-occurrence clustering. This is the immuneACCESS table as TCRdb keeps it, with only in-frame sequences that have V and J called. A part of the clones is gone; compared with another copy, unresolved V genes explain less than half, and the rest is unexplained. V and J calls and clone size come straight from that table; D and trimming were deduced from the DNA. This sample comprises tens of thousands of clones, roughly 80% of them detected only once. The top ten constitute around 3.2% of the sample.

Its CDR3 holds 12 amino acids, cysteine through phenylalanine. The sequence is cut down to CDR3 DNA, 36 bases in frame from base 1. CDR1 and CDR2 are drawn from the germline V gene: SGHTA, FQGNSA. V gives up 4 bases and J gives up 4 bases, and the segment between their germline ends measures 8 bases. The sequenced sample was PBMCs. This chain is built from TRBV7-2 and TRBJ2-7; tentative D gene TRBD1, with 5 bases matching. This clonotype was obtained from a woman younger than 45 in good health and CMV-seronegative. CDR3 sequence: CASSSQGYEQYF. The sequence in DNA is TGTGCCAGCAGCTCGCAGGGTTACGAGCAGTACTTC.